One and the same sample provided the 7 T cell receptor beta chains below, sequenced in a study of cytomegalovirus exposure and HLA in healthy donors. 60 Vbeta and 13 Jbeta primers were used in PCR. Clones were read by immunoSEQ multiplex PCR, and TCRdb kept only the in-frame ones, dropping some. The repertoire consists of roughly 200,000 clones, with roughly 79% occurring once and the leading ten covering 2.5% to 3.5%. Sequenced material: PBMCs. These TCRs come from a male donor in good health and CMV-seronegative.

The V gene is TRBV11-3, the J gene TRBJ2-3, with no clear D. CDR1 is SGHNT and CDR2 is YENEEA in the germline V gene. The CDR3 is 18 amino acids. V was clipped by 0 bases and J by 0 bases, with 16 bases between them. This CDR3 reads CASSLDLGASSSTDTQYF. CDR3 nucleotide sequence: TGTGCCAGCAGCTTAGATCTGGGCGCGTCAAGTAGCACAGATACGCAGTATTTT.

This clone has more than one count but fewer than ten. V usage is TRBV25-1 and J usage is TRBJ1-1; the D gene is possibly TRBD1 (5 bases). There are 17 residues in the CDR3. Between the trimmed V and J ends, which lost 1 base and 3 bases, there was a span of 18 bases. Germline CDR1 reads MGHDK; CDR2 reads SYGVNS. CDR3 nucleotide sequence: TGTGCCAGCAGTGAATTGTACGGTCCAGGGCCTTACACTGAAGCTTTCTTT. Amino acid sequence: CASSELYGPGPYTEAFF.

The chain uses TRBV6-5 and TRBJ2-3; 11 positions agree with TRBD1. This CDR3 comprises 15 residues. Germline-derived CDR1 and CDR2 are MNHEY and SVGAGI. J lost 4 bases, V lost 5 bases, and 5 bases had no gene match. CDR3 bases: TGTGCCAGCAGTCTGGACAGGGGGCGCGCAGATACGCAGTATTTT. Its translation is CASSLDRGRADTQYF.

This clone was picked up a small number of times. V and J are TRBV6-6 and TRBJ1-2; no reliable D call. There are 15 residues in the CDR3. The V gene lost 3 bases and the J gene lost 5 bases, with 16 bases spanning the gap. Germline V gene sequence: CDR1 MNHNY, CDR2 SVGAGI (reference sequence). The CDR3 region has the DNA TGTGCCAGCAGTTATAGTTGGGAGAGTACATATGGCTACACCTTC. Its protein is CASSYSWESTYGYTF.

This clone was detected once. The chain uses TRBV30 and TRBJ1-5; 7 nucleotides match TRBD1. Germline assignment: CDR1 GTSNPN and CDR2 SVGIG (reference sequence). This CDR3 is built from 14 residues. The junction had 10 bases not matched to a gene; V was cut back by 5 bases and J by 6 bases. The CDR3 nucleotides are TGTGCCTGGGCCAACCGGGACAGATTTCAGCCCCAGCATTTT. As protein: CAWANRDRFQPQHF.

This clone was detected only once. This sequence joins TRBV30 and TRBJ2-7, with D possibly TRBD1 on 5 matching bases. The germline V gene has CDR1 GTSNPN and CDR2 SVGIG (reference sequence). The CDR3 has 16 amino acids. The ends were cut back, 3 bases at V and 0 bases at J, with 18 bases in the middle. This CDR3 is CAWSGPTAKDSYEQYF. In nucleotides, the CDR3 is TGTGCCTGGAGCGGACCGACAGCTAAAGACTCCTACGAGCAGTACTTC.

This clone has only one observation. The chain couples TRBV7-2 to TRBJ1-2; tentative D call: TRBD1 (6 bases). Per germline, CDR1 SGHTA and CDR2 FQGNSA. This CDR3 is 15 amino acids long. Deletions cut 5 bases from V and 4 bases from J, with 17 bases between. The CDR3 protein is CASSPKVKGGYGYTF. CDR3 sequence (DNA): TGTGCCAGCAGCCCGAAAGTCAAAGGGGGCTATGGCTACACCTTC.